These 8 T cell receptor beta chains were sequenced from one sample in a study of cytomegalovirus exposure and HLA in healthy donors. It was with 60 Vbeta and 13 Jbeta primers that the PCR ran. Profiling relied on immunoSEQ multiplex PCR, and the TCRdb table lists in-frame clones only, not all of them. The table has around 160,000 clones, 68% seen once. The sequencing input was PBMCs. These TCRs come from a man aged 50-60 years in good health and CMV-seronegative.

This chain joins TRBV7-2 and TRBJ1-3, with 7 bases identical to TRBD1. V lost 3 bases and J lost 4; bases outside the gene matches: 3. Germline CDR1 SGHTA, CDR2 FQGNSA. CDR3 length: 14 amino acids. This chain's CDR3 is CASSLARGGNTIYF. The CDR3 bases are TGTGCCAGCAGCTTGGCCAGGGGGGGAAACACCATATATTTT.

This clone was counted only a few times. The V gene is TRBV7-2, the J gene TRBJ2-7; 10 positions agree with TRBD2. Germline V gene sequence: CDR1 SGHTA, CDR2 FQGNSA. The CDR3 is made up of 14 amino acids. Unmatched junction bases numbered 4, after V lost 4 bases and J lost 4 bases. The CDR3 DNA reads as TGTGCCAGCAGCTCGGGACTAGCGAAGTACGAGCAGTACTTC. This sequence encodes CASSSGLAKYEQYF.

The chain carries TRBV25-1 and TRBJ2-5, with 9 bases identical to TRBD1. Germline assignment: CDR1 MGHDK and CDR2 SYGVNS. The CDR3 consists of 13 residues. The V and J ends lost 11 bases and 6 bases, in that order; junction bases with no gene match: 10. CDR3 region: CACSGTGSKTQYF. The DNA for the CDR3 is TGTGCCTGCTCTGGGACAGGGTCCAAGACCCAGTACTTC.

This chain links TRBV5-1 with TRBJ2-7; a possible D gene is TRBD2 (5 bases). The CDR3 contains 14 residues. Germline CDR1 SGHRS, CDR2 YFSETQ. The V end was cut by 4 bases, the J end by 3 bases, with 14 bases between. CDR3 amino acids: CASSPRPRGYEQYF. As DNA, the CDR3 is TGCGCCAGCAGCCCCCGCCCCCGGGGCTACGAGCAGTACTTC.

This clone was recorded once. At one boundary the junction diverges from the germline segment, which might be a read error. This CDR3 is also generated by other DNA sequences in the sample. The chain couples TRBV7-2 to TRBJ1-1; tentatively, D is TRBD1 (5 bases). Germline assignment: CDR1 SGHTA and CDR2 FQGNSA. This CDR3 comprises 14 residues. The CDR3 coding sequence is TGTGCCAGCAGCCGTACTCCAGGGAACACTGAGGCTTTCTTT. Translation: CASSRTPGNTEAFF.

The chain uses TRBV21-1 and TRBJ1-2. TRBV21-1 is a pseudogene locus. The CDR3 extends over 11 amino acids. CDR3 bases: TGTGCCAGCAGCAATTGTCGGGGCTACACCTTC. This sequence encodes CASSNCRGYTF.

This chain connects TRBV14 to TRBJ1-1; tentatively, D is TRBD1 (5 bases). CDR3 size: 16 residues. The V gene's germline CDR1 is SGHDN and CDR2 FVKESK. V lost 1 base to trimming and J lost 0 bases, with 12 bases between them. The CDR3 here is CASSQAGGGMNTEAFF. CDR3 bases: TGTGCCAGCAGCCAAGCCGGGGGGGGGATGAACACTGAAGCTTTCTTT.

This clone turned up a few times. The chain recombines TRBV2 with TRBJ1-5; 8 bases align to TRBD1. CDR1 SNHLY and CDR2 FYNNEI come from the germline V gene. This CDR3 comprises 15 residues. V trimming: 5 bases; J trimming: 7 bases; junction bases outside the gene matches: 10. CDR3 sequence reads: CASSFSDRVGQPQHF. The DNA of the CDR3 is TGTGCCAGCAGTTTCTCGGACAGGGTAGGGCAGCCCCAGCATTTT.